This T cell receptor (beta chain) came from a study of T cell responses to AZD1222 COVID-19 vaccine. Libraries were prepared by immunoSEQ multiplex PCR; TCRdb keeps only in-frame clonotypes and omits some of them. The sample gives 80,000 or so clones, approximately 92% of which show up once; roughly 4.3% is in the top ten. The CDR3 has 17 amino acids. From germline, CDR1 is MNHNY and CDR2 SVGAGI (reference sequence). V gave up 5 bases and J gave up 4 bases; unmatched junction bases: 9. This sample comprised peripheral blood, obtained 28 days after the second AZD1222 dose. The rearrangement joins TRBV6-6 to TRBJ2-3; TRBD2 matches 13 bases. The TCR was taken from an adult who received the AZD1222 COVID-19 vaccine. The DNA of the CDR3 is TGTGCCAGCAGTCATAAGAGGACTAGCGGGAGCTCAGATACGCAGTATTTT. Protein sequence: CASSHKRTSGSSDTQYF.